This TCR beta chain emerged from a study of T cells in localized non-small cell lung cancer. Regarding the study as a whole: Adjacent lung tissue had a median 57 of the top 100 clones found in the tumor. Heterogeneity remains possible, as sequencing covered one tumor region only. Uninvolved adjacent lung had more T cell clonality than any other tissue, topping tumor.

V was pared by 4 bases and J by 2 bases, with 12 bases between. In germline, CDR1 is SQVTM, CDR2 ANQGSEA. The CDR3 is 13 residues long. TCRdb keeps only in-frame clones here, not all; method: immunoSEQ multiplex PCR. This sample yields around 30,000 clones, of which over 75% are seen a single time; 16% belongs to the top ten. With regard to this clone: Its antigen is not known.

The TCR originated in a male donor aged 60 or over with stage III squamous cell lung carcinoma. This sample comprised peripheral blood, obtained before any cancer treatment. The chain links TRBV29-1 to TRBJ2-7; D is unclear. As DNA, the CDR3 is TGCAGCGTTGGTAGGCAGGATACCTACGAGCAGTACTTC. This gives the protein CSVGRQDTYEQYF.